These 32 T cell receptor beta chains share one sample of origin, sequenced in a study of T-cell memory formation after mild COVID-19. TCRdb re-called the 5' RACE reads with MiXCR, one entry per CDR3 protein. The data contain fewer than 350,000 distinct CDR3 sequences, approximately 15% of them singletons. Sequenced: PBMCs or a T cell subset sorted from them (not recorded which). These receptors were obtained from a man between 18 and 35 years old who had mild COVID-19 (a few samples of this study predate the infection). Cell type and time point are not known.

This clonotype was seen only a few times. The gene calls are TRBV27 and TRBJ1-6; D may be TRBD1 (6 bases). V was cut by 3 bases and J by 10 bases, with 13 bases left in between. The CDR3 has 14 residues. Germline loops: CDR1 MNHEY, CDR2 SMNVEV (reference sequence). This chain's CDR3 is CASSFQGQGSPLHF. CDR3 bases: TGTGCCAGCAGTTTCCAGGGGCAGGGATCACCCCTCCACTTT.

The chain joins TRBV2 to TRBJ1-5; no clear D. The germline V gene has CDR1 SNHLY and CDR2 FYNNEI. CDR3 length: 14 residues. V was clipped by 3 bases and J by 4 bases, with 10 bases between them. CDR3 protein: CASSDWELNQPQHF. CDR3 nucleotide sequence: TGTGCCAGCAGTGATTGGGAGTTAAATCAGCCCCAGCATTTT.

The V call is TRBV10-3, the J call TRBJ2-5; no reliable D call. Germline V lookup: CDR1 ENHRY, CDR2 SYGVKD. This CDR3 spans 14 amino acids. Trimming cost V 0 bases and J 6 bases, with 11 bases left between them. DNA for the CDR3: TGTGCCATCAGTGAGTCGGTCTACCGACAGACCCAGTACTTC. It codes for CAISESVYRQTQYF.

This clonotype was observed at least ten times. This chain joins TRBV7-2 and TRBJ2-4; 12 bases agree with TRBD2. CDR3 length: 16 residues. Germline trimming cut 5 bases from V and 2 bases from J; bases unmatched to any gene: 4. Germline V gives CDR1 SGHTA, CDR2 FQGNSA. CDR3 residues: CASSLTSGGSKNIQYF. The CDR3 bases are TGTGCCAGCAGCCTGACTAGCGGGGGCTCCAAAAACATTCAGTACTTC. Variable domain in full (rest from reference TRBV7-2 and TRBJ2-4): GAGVSQSPSNKVTEKGKDVELRCDPISGHTALYWYRQSLGQGLEFLIYFQGNSAPDKSGLPSDRFSAERTGGSVSTLTIQRTQQEDSAVYLCASSLTSGGSKNIQYFGAGTRLSVL.

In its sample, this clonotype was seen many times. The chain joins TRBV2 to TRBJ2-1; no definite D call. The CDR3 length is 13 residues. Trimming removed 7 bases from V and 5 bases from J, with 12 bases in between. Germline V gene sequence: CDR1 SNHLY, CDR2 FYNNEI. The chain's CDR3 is CASTTASDNEQFF. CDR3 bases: TGTGCCAGCACCACCGCCTCGGACAATGAGCAGTTCTTC.

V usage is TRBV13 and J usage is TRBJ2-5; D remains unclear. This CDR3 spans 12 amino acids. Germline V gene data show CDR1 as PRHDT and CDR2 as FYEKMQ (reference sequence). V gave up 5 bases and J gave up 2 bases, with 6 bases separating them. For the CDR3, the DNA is TGTGCCAGCAGCAATCTACAAGAGACCCAGTACTTC. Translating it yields CASSNLQETQYF.

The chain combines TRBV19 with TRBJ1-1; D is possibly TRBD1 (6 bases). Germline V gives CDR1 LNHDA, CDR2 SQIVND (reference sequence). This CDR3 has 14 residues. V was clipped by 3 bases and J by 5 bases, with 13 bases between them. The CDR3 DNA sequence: TGTGCCAGTAGTATCTCAGGGGATAGGACTGAAGCTTTCTTT. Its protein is CASSISGDRTEAFF.

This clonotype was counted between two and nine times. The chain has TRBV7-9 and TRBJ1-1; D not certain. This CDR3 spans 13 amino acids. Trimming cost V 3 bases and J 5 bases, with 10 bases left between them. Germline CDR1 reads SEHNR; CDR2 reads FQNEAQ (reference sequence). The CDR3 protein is CASSLVYRTEAFF. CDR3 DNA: TGTGCCAGCAGCTTGGTGTATAGGACTGAAGCTTTCTTT.

The CDR3 region is CSARSTGTDTQYF. CDR3 bases: TGCAGTGCTAGGTCCACGGGAACAGATACGCAGTATTTT. The genes are TRBV20-1 and TRBJ2-3; the D gene is possibly TRBD2 (5 bases). This CDR3 is 13 amino acids long. Germline V CDR1 and CDR2: DFQATT, SNEGSKA (reference sequence). Trimming removed 3 bases at V and 3 bases at J, with 10 bases between.

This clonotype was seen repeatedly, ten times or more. The CDR3 nucleotides are TGTGCCAGCAGTGCCTTCCTGAGCTCCTACGAGCAGTACTTC. It is translated as CASSAFLSSYEQYF. The chain recombines TRBV12-3 or TRBV12-4 with TRBJ2-7, with D unclear. The CDR3 totals 14 residues. Between the trimmed V and J ends, which lost 5 bases and 0 bases, there was a span of 11 bases.

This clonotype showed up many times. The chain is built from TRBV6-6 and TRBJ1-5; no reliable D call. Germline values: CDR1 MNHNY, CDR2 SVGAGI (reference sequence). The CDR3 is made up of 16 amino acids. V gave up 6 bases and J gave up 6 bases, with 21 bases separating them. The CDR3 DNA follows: TGTGCCAGCAGCTCCCGTCAGCGGGCGACGATTCAGCCCCAGCATTTT. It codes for CASSSRQRATIQPQHF.

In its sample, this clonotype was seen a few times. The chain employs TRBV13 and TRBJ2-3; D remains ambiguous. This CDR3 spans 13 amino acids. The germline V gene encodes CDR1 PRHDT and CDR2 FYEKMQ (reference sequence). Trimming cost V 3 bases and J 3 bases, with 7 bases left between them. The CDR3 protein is CASSFTYTDTQYF. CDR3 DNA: TGTGCCAGCAGCTTTACCTATACAGATACGCAGTATTTT.

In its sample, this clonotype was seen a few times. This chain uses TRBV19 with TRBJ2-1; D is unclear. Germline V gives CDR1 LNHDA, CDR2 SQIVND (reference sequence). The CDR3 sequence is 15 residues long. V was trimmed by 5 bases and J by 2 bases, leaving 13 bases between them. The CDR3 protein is CASSFQPDPYNEQFF. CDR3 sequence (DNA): TGTGCCAGTAGTTTCCAACCCGACCCCTACAATGAGCAGTTCTTC.

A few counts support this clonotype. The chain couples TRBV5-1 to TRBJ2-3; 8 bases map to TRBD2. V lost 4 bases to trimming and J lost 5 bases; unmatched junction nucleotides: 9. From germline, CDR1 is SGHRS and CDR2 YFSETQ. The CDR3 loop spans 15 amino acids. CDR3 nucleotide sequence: TGCGCCAGCAGCCCGGGGACTAGTCTACGAGATACGCAGTATTTT. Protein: CASSPGTSLRDTQYF.

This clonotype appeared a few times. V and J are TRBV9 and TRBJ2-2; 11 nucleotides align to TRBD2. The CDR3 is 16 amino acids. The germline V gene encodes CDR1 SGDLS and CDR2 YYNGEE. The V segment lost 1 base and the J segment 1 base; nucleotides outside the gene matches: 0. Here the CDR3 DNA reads TGTGCCAGCAGCGTACTAGCGGGGGGGAACACCGGGGAGCTGTTTTTT. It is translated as CASSVLAGGNTGELFF.

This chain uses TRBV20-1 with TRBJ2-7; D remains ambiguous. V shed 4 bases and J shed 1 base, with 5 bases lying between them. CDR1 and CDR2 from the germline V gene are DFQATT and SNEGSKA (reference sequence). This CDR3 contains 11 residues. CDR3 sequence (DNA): TGCAGTGCTACCGGTTCCTACGAGCAGTACTTC. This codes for CSATGSYEQYF.

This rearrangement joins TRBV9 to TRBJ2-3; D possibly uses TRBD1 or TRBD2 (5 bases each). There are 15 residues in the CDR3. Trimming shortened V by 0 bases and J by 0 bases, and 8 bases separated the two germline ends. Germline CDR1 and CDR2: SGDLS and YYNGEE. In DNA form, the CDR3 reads TGTGCCAGCAGCGTAGCTTGGGGGAGCACAGATACGCAGTATTTT. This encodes CASSVAWGSTDTQYF. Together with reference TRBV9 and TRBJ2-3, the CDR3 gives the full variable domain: DSGVTQTPKHLITATGQRVTLRCSPRSGDLSVYWYQQSLDQGLQFLIQYYNGEERAKGNILERFSAQQFPDLHSELNLSSLELGDSALYFCASSVAWGSTDTQYFGPGTRLTVL.

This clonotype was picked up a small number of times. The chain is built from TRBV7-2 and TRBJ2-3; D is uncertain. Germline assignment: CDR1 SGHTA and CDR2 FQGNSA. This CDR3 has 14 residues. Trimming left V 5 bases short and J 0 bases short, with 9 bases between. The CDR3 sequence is CASSPRLSTDTQYF. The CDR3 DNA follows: TGTGCCAGCAGCCCTCGTTTGAGCACAGATACGCAGTATTTT.

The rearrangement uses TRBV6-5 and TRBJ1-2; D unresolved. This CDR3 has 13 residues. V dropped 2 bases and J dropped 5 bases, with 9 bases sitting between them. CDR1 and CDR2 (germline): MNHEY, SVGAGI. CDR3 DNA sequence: TGTGCCAGCAGTTACACCGGGGAGTATGGCTACACCTTC. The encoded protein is CASSYTGEYGYTF.

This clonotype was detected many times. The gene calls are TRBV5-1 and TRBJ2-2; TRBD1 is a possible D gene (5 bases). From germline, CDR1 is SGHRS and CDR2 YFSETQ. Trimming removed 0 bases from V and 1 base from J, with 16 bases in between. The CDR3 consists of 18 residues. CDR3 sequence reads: CASSLESGRGWNTGELFF. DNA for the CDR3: TGCGCCAGCAGCTTGGAATCTGGTAGGGGCTGGAACACCGGGGAGCTGTTTTTT. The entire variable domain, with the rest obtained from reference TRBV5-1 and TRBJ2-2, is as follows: KAGVTQTPRYLIKTRGQQVTLSCSPISGHRSVSWYQQTPGQGLQFLFEYFSETQRNKGNFPGRFSGRQFSNSRSEMNVSTLELGDSALYLCASSLESGRGWNTGELFFGEGSRLTVL.

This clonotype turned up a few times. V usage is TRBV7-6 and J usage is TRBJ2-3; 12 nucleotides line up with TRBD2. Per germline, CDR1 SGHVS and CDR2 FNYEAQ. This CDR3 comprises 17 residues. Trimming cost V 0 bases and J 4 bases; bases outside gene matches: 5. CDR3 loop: CASSLAVPSGGADTQYF. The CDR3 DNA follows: TGTGCCAGCAGCTTAGCGGTGCCTAGCGGGGGGGCAGATACGCAGTATTTT.

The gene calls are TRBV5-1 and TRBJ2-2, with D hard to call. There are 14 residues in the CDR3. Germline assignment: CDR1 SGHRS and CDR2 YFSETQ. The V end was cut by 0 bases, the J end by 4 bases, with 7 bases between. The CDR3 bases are TGCGCCAGCAGCTTGGGGGCCCCCACCGGGGAGCTGTTTTTT. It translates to CASSLGAPTGELFF. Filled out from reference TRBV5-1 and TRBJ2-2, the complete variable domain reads KAGVTQTPRYLIKTRGQQVTLSCSPISGHRSVSWYQQTPGQGLQFLFEYFSETQRNKGNFPGRFSGRQFSNSRSEMNVSTLELGDSALYLCASSLGAPTGELFFGEGSRLTVL.

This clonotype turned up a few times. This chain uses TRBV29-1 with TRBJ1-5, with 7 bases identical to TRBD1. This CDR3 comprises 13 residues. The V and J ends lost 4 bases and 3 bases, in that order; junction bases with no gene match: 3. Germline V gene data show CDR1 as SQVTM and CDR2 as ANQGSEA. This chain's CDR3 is CSVAGQDNQPQHF. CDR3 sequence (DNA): TGCAGCGTTGCCGGACAGGACAATCAGCCCCAGCATTTT.

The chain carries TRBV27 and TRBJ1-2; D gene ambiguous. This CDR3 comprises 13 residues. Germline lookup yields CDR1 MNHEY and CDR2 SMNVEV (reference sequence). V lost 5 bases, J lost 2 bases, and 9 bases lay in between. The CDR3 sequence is CASSPVGNYGYTF. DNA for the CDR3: TGTGCCAGCAGTCCTGTGGGGAACTATGGCTACACCTTC.

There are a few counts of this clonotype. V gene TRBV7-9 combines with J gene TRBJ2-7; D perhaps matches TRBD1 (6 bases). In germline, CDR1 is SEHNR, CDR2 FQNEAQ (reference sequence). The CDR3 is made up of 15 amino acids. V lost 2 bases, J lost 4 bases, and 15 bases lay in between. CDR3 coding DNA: TGTGCCAGCAGCTTAAGGGGGAAGGATATTTACGAGCAGTACTTC. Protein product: CASSLRGKDIYEQYF.

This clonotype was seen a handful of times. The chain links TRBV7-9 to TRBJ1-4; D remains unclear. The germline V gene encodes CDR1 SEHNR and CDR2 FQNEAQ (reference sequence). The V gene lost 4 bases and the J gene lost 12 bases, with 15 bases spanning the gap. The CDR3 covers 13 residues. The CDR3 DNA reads TGTGCCAGCAGCTCCGCACTCGGTCGGGAACTGTTTTTT. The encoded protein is CASSSALGRELFF.

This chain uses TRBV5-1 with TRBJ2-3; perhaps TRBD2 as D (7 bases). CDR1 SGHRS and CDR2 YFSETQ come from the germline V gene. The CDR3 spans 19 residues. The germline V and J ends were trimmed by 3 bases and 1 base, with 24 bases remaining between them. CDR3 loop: CASSSAGAGTSSRTDTQYF. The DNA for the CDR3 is TGCGCCAGCAGCTCTGCGGGGGCCGGTACATCTTCTCGCACAGATACGCAGTATTTT.

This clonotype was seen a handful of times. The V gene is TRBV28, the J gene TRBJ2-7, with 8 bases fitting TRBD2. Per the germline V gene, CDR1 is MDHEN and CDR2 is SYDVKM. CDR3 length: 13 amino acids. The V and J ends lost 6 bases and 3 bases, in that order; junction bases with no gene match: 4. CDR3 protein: CASSGGGFYEQYV. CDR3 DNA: TGTGCCAGCAGCGGCGGGGGGTTCTACGAGCAGTACGTC.

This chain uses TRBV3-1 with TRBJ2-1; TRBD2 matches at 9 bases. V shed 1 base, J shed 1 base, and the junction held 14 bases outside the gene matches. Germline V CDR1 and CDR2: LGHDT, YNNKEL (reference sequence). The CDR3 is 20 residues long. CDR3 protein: CASSQVRVRSGGPSYNEQFF. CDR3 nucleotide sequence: TGTGCCAGCAGCCAAGTCAGGGTCAGAAGCGGGGGGCCTTCCTACAATGAGCAGTTCTTC.

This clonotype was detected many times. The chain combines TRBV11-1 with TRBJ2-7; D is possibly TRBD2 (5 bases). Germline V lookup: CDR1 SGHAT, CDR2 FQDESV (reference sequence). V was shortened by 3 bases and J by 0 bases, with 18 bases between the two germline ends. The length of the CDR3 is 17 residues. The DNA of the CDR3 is TGTGCCAGCAGCTTGGTTCTGCCGGGGAGAACCTCCTACGAGCAGTACTTC. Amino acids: CASSLVLPGRTSYEQYF.

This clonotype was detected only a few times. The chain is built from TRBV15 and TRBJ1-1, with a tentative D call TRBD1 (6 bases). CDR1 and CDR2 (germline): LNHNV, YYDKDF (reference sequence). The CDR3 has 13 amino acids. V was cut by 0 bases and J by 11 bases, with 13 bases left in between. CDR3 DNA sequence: TGTGCCACCAGCAGAGACCAGGGGCAACGGGCTTTCTTT. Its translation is CATSRDQGQRAFF.

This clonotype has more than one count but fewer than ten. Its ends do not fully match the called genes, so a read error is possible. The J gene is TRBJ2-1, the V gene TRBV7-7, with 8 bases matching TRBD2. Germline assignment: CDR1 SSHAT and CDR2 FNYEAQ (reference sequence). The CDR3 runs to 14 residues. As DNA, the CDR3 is TGTGCTAGCAGCCCTACCGGACTAGCCGATGAGCAGTTCTTC. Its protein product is CASSPTGLADEQFF.